The sample holds many counts of the clone carrying this T cell receptor (beta chain). This entry comes from a study of CD8 T cells in ankylosing spondylitis. The junction had 6 bases not matched to a gene; V was cut back by 5 bases and J by 5 bases. Germline CDR1 is SGHAT and CDR2 is FQNNGV. The CDR3 runs to 16 residues. TCRdb re-derived calls from the 5' RACE reads in MiXCR, one entry per CDR3 protein. The data contain more than 150,000 distinct CDR3 sequences, 18% of them seen just once; the ten biggest clones take up roughly 4.5%. The chain uses TRBV11-2 and TRBJ2-1, with TRBD2 identical over 13 bases. Input material: blood, either unsorted or a sorted T cell fraction (not recorded which). The TCR sequence derives from a male donor aged 10 to 30 with ankylosing spondylitis or in good health (not recorded which). Here the CDR3 DNA reads TGTGCCAGCAGCCGACTAGCGGGAGGTAGGGACAATGAGCAGTTCTTC. Translating it yields CASSRLAGGRDNEQFF.